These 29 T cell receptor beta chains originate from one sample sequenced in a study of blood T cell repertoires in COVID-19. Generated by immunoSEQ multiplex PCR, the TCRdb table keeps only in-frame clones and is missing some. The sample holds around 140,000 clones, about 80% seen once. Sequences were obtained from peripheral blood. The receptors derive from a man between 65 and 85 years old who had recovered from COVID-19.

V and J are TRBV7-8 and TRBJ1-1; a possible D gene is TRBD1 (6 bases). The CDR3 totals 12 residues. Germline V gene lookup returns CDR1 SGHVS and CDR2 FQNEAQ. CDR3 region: CASGGLNTEAFF. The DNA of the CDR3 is TGTGCTTCGGGGGGCCTGAACACTGAAGCTTTCTTT.

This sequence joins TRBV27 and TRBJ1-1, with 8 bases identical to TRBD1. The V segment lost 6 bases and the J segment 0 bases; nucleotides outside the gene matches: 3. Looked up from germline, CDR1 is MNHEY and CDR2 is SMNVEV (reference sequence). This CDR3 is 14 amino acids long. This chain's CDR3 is CASRRQGLNTEAFF. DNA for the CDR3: TGTGCCAGCAGGAGACAGGGGCTGAACACTGAAGCTTTCTTT.

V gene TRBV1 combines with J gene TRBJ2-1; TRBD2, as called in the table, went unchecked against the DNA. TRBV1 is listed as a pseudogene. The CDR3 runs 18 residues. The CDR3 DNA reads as TGCACCAGCAGCCAAGTGTTAGCGGGAACCTGCTCCTACAATGAGCAGTTCTTC. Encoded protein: CTSSQVLAGTCSYNEQFF.

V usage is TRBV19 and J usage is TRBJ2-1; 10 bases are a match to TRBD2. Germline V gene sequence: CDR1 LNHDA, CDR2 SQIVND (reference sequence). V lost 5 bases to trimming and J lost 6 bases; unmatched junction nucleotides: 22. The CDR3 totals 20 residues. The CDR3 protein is CASSPLPGTSDLGRFNEQFF. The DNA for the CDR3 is TGTGCCAGTAGTCCACTTCCCGGGACTAGCGACCTCGGGAGATTCAATGAGCAGTTCTTC.

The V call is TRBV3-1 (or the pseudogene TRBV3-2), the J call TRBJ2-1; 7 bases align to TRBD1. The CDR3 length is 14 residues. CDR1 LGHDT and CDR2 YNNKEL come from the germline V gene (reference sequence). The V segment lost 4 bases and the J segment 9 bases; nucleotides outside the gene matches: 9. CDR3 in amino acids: CASSPGTDFSEQFF. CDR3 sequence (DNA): TGTGCCAGCAGCCCCGGGACAGATTTCAGTGAGCAGTTCTTC.

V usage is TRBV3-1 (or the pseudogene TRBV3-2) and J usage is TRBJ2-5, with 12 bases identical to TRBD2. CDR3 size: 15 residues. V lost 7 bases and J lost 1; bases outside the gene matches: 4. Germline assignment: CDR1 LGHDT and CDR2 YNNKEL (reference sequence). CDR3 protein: CASTGLAGLQETQYF. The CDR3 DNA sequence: TGTGCCAGCACGGGACTAGCGGGCCTCCAAGAGACCCAGTACTTC.

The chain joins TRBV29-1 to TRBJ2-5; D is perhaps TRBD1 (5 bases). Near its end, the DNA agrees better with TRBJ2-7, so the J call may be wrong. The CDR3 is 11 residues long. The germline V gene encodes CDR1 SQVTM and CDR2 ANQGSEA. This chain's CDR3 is CSVFDSYEQYF. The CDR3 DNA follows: TGCAGCGTTTTTGACAGCTACGAGCAGTACTTC.

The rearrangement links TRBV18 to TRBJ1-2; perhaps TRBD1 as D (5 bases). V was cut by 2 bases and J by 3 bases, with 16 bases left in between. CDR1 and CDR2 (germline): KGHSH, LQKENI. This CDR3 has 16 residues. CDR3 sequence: CASSPFGDGGDYGYTF. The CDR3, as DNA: TGTGCCAGCTCACCATTCGGAGACGGGGGGGACTATGGCTACACCTTC.

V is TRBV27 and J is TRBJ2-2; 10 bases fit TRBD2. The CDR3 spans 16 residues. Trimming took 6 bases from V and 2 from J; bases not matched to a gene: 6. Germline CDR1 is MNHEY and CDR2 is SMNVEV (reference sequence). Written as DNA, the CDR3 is TGTGCCAGCAGCCAGGCTAGCGGGAGTAACACCGGGGAGCTGTTTTTT. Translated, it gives CASSQASGSNTGELFF.

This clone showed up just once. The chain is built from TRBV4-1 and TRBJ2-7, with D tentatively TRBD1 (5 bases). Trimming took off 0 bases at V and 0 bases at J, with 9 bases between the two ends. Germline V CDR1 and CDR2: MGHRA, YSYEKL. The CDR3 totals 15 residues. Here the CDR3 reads CASSQEARDSYEQYF. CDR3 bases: TGCGCCAGCAGCCAAGAGGCCAGGGACTCCTACGAGCAGTACTTC.

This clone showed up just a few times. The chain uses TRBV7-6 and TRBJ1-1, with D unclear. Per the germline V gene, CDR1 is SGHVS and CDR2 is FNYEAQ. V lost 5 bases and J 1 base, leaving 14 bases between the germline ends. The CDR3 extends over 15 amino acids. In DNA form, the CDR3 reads TGTGCCAGCAGCCCACCCTCGGGAGCGAACACTGAAGCTTTCTTT. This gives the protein CASSPPSGANTEAFF.

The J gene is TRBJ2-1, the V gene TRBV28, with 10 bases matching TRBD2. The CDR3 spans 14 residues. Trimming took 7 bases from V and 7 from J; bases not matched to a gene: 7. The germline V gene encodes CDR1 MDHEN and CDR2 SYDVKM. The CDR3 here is CASNPSGRRNEQFF. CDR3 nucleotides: TGTGCCAGCAACCCTAGCGGGAGAAGGAATGAGCAGTTCTTC.

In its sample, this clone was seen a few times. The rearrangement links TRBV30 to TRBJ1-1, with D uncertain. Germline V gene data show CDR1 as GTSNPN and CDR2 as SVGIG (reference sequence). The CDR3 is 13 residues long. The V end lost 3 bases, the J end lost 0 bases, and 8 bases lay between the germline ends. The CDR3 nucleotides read TGTGCCTGGAGGAAGTACATGAACACTGAAGCTTTCTTT. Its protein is CAWRKYMNTEAFF.

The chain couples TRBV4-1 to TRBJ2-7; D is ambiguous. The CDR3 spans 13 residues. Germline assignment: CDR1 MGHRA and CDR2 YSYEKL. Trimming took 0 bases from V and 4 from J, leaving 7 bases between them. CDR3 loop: CASSQDFLYEQYF. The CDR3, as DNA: TGCGCCAGCAGCCAAGATTTCCTTTACGAGCAGTACTTC.

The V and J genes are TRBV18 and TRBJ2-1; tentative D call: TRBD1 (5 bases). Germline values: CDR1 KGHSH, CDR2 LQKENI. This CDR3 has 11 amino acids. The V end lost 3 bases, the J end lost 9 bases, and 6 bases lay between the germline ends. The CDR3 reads CASSPDTEQFF. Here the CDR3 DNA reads TGTGCCAGCTCACCGGACACTGAGCAGTTCTTC. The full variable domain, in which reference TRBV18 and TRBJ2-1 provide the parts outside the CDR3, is NAGVMQNPRHLVRRRGQEARLRCSPMKGHSHVYWYRQLPEEGLKFMVYLQKENIIDESGMPKERFSAEFPKEGPSILRIQQVVRGDSAAYFCASSPDTEQFFGPGTRLTVL.

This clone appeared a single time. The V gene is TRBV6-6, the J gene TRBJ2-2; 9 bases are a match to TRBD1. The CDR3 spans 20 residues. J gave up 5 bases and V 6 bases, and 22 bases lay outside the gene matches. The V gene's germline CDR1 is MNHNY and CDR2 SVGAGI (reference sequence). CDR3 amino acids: CASSPVPGQGKRGFTGELFF. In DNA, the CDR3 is TGTGCCAGCAGCCCCGTCCCGGGACAGGGTAAACGGGGCTTTACCGGGGAGCTGTTTTTT.

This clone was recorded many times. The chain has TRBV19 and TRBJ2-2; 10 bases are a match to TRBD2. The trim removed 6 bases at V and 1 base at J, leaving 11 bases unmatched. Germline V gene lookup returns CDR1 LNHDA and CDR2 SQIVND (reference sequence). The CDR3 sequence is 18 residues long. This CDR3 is CASRPWGGTSENTGELFF. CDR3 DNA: TGTGCCAGTAGGCCCTGGGGGGGGACTAGCGAGAACACCGGGGAGCTGTTTTTT. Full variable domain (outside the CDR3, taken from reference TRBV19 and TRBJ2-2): DGGITQSPKYLFRKEGQNVTLSCEQNLNHDAMYWYRQDPGQGLRLIYYSQIVNDFQKGDIAEGYSVSREKKESFPLTVTSAQKNPTAFYLCASRPWGGTSENTGELFFGEGSRLTVL.

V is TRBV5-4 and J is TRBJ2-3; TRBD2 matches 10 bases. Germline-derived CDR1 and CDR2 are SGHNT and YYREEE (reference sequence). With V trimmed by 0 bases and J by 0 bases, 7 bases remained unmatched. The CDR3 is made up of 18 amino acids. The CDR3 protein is CASSLGPSGSTSTDTQYF. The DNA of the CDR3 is TGTGCCAGCAGCTTGGGACCTAGCGGGAGTACTAGCACAGATACGCAGTATTTT.

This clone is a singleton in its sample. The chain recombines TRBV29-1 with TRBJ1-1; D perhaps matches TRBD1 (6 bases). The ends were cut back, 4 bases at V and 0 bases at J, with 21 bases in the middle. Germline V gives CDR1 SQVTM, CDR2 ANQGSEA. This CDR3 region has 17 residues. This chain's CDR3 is CSVGFYGQGNMNTEAFF. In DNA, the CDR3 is TGCAGCGTTGGGTTCTATGGGCAGGGGAACATGAACACTGAAGCTTTCTTT.

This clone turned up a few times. CDR3 DNA sequence: TGCGCCAGCAGCCAAGCACTTTCTTCCGGGAGCTCCTACGAGCAGTACTTC. This sequence encodes CASSQALSSGSSYEQYF. This chain joins TRBV4-3 and TRBJ2-7, with a tentative D call TRBD2 (6 bases). The germline CDR1 and CDR2 sequences are LGHNA and YSLEER. Trimming removed 1 base at V and 0 bases at J, with 16 bases between. The CDR3 is 17 residues long.

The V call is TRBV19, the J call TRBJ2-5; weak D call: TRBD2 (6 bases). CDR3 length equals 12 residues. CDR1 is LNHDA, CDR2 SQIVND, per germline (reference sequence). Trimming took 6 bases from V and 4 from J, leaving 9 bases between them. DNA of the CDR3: TGTGCCAGTAGCCGGGACTTAGAGACCCAGTACTTC. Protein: CASSRDLETQYF.

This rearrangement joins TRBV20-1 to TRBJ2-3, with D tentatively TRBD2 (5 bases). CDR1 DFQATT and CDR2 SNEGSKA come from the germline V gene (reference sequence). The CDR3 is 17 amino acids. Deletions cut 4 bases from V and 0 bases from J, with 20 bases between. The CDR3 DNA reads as TGCAGTGCTATTGAGTCGGGAATCGGTGTTAGCACAGATACGCAGTATTTT. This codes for CSAIESGIGVSTDTQYF.

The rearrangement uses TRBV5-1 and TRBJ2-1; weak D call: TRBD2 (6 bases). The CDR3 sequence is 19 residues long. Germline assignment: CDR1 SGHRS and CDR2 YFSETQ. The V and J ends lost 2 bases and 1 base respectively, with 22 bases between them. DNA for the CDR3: TGCGCCAGCAGCTTCAACGGGGGAGGCGGGCCTAAGTCCTACAATGAGCAGTTCTTC. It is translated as CASSFNGGGGPKSYNEQFF.

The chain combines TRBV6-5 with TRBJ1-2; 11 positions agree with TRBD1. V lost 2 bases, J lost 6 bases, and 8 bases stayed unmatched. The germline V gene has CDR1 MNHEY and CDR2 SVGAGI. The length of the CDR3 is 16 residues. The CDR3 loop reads CASSYRTGGREHGYTF. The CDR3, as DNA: TGTGCCAGCAGTTACCGGACAGGGGGCAGAGAGCATGGCTACACCTTC.

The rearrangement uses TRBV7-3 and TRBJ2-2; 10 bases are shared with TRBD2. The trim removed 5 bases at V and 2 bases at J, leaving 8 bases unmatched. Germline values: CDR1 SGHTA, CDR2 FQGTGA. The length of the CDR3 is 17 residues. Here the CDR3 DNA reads TGTGCCAGCAGCCCCCTAGCGGGAGAGAGAAACACCGGGGAGCTGTTTTTT. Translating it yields CASSPLAGERNTGELFF.

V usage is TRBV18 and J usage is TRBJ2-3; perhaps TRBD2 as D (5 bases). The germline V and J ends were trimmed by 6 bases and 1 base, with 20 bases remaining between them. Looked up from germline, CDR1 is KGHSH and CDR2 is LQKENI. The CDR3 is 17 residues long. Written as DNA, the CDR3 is TGTGCCAGCTCGTCACCAATCGGGGTTGTCGGCACAGATACGCAGTATTTT. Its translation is CASSSPIGVVGTDTQYF. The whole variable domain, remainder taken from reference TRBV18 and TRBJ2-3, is NAGVMQNPRHLVRRRGQEARLRCSPMKGHSHVYWYRQLPEEGLKFMVYLQKENIIDESGMPKERFSAEFPKEGPSILRIQQVVRGDSAAYFCASSSPIGVVGTDTQYFGPGTRLTVL.

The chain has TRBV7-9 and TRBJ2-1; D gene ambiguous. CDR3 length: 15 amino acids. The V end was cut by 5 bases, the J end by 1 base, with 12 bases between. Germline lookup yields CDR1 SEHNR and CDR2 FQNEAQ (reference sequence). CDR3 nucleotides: TGTGCCAGCAGCCCACTTCCTGGTTCCTACAATGAGCAGTTCTTC. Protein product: CASSPLPGSYNEQFF.

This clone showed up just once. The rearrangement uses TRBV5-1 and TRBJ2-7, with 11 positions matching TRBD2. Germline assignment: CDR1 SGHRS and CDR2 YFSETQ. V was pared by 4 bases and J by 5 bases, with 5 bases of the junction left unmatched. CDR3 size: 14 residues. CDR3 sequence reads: CASSGTSGGDEQYF. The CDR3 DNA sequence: TGCGCCAGCAGCGGGACTAGCGGAGGGGACGAGCAGTACTTC.

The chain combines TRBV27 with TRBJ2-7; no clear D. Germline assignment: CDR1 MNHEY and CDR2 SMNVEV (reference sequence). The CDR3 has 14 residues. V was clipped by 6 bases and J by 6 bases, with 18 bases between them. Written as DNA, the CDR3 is TGTGCCAGCAGCTCCAACCCCCGCGTTTCCGAGCAGTACTTC. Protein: CASSSNPRVSEQYF.